This is a list of T cell receptor beta chains from one sample in a study of brain T cells in children with intractable seizures. Assay used: immunoSEQ multiplex PCR; TCRdb lists only in-frame clones, some missing. The data contain 60,000 to 85,000 clones, about 92% of them singletons. This sample comprised peripheral blood, obtained at surgery. Receptors were obtained from a boy younger than two with tuberous sclerosis and intractable seizures. Both conserved end residues are part of each CDR3. The D gene is left open where the match is weak. Not every row has a clone size; where given, it reads once, few, many or a size class.

CDR3aa	CDR3nt	abundance	v_gene	j_gene	len	d_gene
CASSLLGGSTDTQYF	TGTGCCAGCAGCTTACTGGGCGGTAGCACAGATACGCAGTATTTT	NA	TRBV7-8	TRBJ2-3	15	NA
CASSSYRGVGQGVYGYTF	TGTGCCAGCAGCTCTTACCGCGGCGTTGGACAGGGGGTATATGGCTACACCTTC	NA	TRBV5-8	TRBJ1-2	18	TRBD1
CASSLAGEQFF	TGTGCCAGCAGCTTAGCGGGTGAGCAGTTCTTC	NA	TRBV7-9	TRBJ2-1	11	NA
CASSQAGLAGAKNIQYF	TGCGCCAGCAGCCAGGCGGGACTAGCGGGAGCCAAAAACATTCAGTACTTC	NA	TRBV4-1	TRBJ2-4	17	TRBD2
CASTLSWPGRDTIYF	TGTGCCAGCACCCTCAGCTGGCCAGGGAGAGACACCATATATTTT	NA	TRBV5-6	TRBJ1-3	15	NA
CASSPRGGTEAFF	TGTGCCAGCAGCCCCCGTGGAGGCACTGAAGCTTTCTTT	NA	TRBV3-1/TRBV3-2	TRBJ1-1	13	NA
CASSRTGDASEQYF	TGTGCCAGCAGCCGAACGGGAGATGCCTCCGAGCAGTACTTC	NA	TRBV3-1/TRBV3-2	TRBJ2-7	14	NA
CASSQAPTANYGYTF	TGTGCCAGCAGCCAGGCCCCTACAGCGAACTATGGCTACACCTTC	once	TRBV3-1/TRBV3-2	TRBJ1-2	15	NA
CASSFTGANTEAFF	TGTGCCAGCAGCTTCACAGGGGCCAACACTGAAGCTTTCTTT	NA	TRBV13	TRBJ1-1	14	TRBD1
CASSYAPGVPGETQYF	TGTGCCAGCAGTTACGCCCCCGGGGTGCCGGGGGAGACCCAGTACTTC	NA	TRBV6-5	TRBJ2-5	16	NA
CASSYGEPYEQYF	TGTGCCAGCAGTTATGGAGAACCATACGAGCAGTACTTC	once	TRBV27	TRBJ2-7	13	NA
CASSSARDWPEKLFF	TGTGCCAGCTCATCAGCCAGGGACTGGCCTGAAAAACTGTTTTTT	NA	TRBV18	TRBJ1-4	15	NA
CASREATGELFF	TGTGCCAGCAGGGAGGCCACCGGGGAGCTGTTTTTT	NA	TRBV27	TRBJ2-2	12	NA
CASSYSRQGGTEAFF	TGTGCCAGCAGTTACTCGAGACAGGGGGGCACTGAAGCTTTCTTT	NA	TRBV6-6	TRBJ1-1	15	TRBD1
CASSLGGRLNYGYTF	TGTGCCAGCAGCTTAGGAGGTCGACTTAACTATGGCTACACCTTC	NA	TRBV7-2	TRBJ1-2	15	NA
CASRAMDGPTPQHF	TGTGCCAGTAGAGCGATGGACGGGCCCACGCCCCAGCATTTT	NA	TRBV19	TRBJ1-5	14	NA
CASSLGFTGELFF	TGTGCCAGCAGCTTGGGTTTCACCGGGGAGCTGTTTTTT	NA	TRBV7-6	TRBJ2-2	13	NA
CASSVRGLSYEQYF	TGTGCCAGCAGTGTAAGGGGACTCTCCTACGAGCAGTACTTC	NA	TRBV27	TRBJ2-7	14	NA
CASSRGRNSPLHF	TGTGCCAGCAGTAGAGGGCGGAATTCACCCCTCCACTTT	NA	TRBV6-5	TRBJ1-6	13	NA